Sequencing of this T cell receptor beta chain was carried out in a study of response to subunit inactivated influenza vaccine. With respect to this clonotype: Its antigen is as yet unknown.

TCRdb processed the RT-PCR reads anew with MiXCR; each CDR3 protein has one entry. The profile shows about 650,000 distinct CDR3 sequences, approximately 15% of them singletons. V trimming: 0 bases; J trimming: 6 bases; junction bases outside the gene matches: 6. Germline V gene sequence: CDR1 SGHDT, CDR2 YYEEEE. CDR3 length: 15 amino acids. Findings and limits, study-wide: Each seasonal influenza vaccination, the authors suggested, recruits few new T cells.

The rearrangement links TRBV5-6 to TRBJ2-1; 7 bases agree with TRBD2. This receptor was obtained from a man aged 50-59 years who received an inactivated influenza vaccine. The sequencing used PBMCs from blood, collected 14 to 15 days before vaccination. CDR3 bases: TGTGCCAGCAGCTTGGGACTAGCAAACCCCAATGAGCAGTTCTTC. The encoded protein is CASSLGLANPNEQFF.